These T cell receptor beta chains were read from a single sample in a study of CD8 T cells in Susac syndrome. TCRdb processed the immunoSEQ multiplex PCR reads anew with MiXCR; each CDR3 protein has one entry. The table lists 170,000 or so distinct CDR3 sequences, around 93% of them singletons. The source material was CD4+ T cells from PBMCs. The receptors shown here come from a human donor with multiple sclerosis. Both conserved end residues are part of each CDR3. The order of the fields is clone size, J gene, D gene, V gene, CDR3 DNA, CDR3 protein. The D gene is left open where the match is weak. Size values are once, few and many counts, or a class for expanded clones, and some rows have none.

clone_size: NA
j_call: TRBJ2-7
d_call: TRBD2
v_call: TRBV20-1
cdr3_nt: TGCAGTGCTAGCCCTTTGGAGGGGGCTAGCGGGGGGGCCGCCGCCTACGAGCAGTACTTC
cdr3_aa: CSASPLEGASGGAAAYEQYF

clone_size: NA
j_call: TRBJ2-7
d_call: NA
v_call: TRBV5-1
cdr3_nt: TGCGCCAGCAGCGCGACTAGGCCTTCCTACGAGCAGTACTTC
cdr3_aa: CASSATRPSYEQYF

clone_size: NA
j_call: TRBJ2-5
d_call: NA
v_call: TRBV20-1
cdr3_nt: TGCAGTGCTAAGCGAGAGACCCAGTACTTC
cdr3_aa: CSAKRETQYF

clone_size: NA
j_call: TRBJ1-5
d_call: NA
v_call: TRBV30
cdr3_nt: TGTGCCTGGAGCCGCGGGGGAAACAATCAGCCCCAGCATTTT
cdr3_aa: CAWSRGGNNQPQHF

clone_size: NA
j_call: TRBJ2-1
d_call: TRBD2
v_call: TRBV18
cdr3_nt: TGTGCCAGCTCACCACCCGGGAGGGCCTCGGATGAGCAGTTCTTC
cdr3_aa: CASSPPGRASDEQFF

clone_size: NA
j_call: TRBJ2-1
d_call: TRBD2
v_call: TRBV30
cdr3_nt: TGTGCCTGGAGAAGCGGGAGCTCCTACAATGAGCAGTTCTTC
cdr3_aa: CAWRSGSSYNEQFF

clone_size: NA
j_call: TRBJ2-7
d_call: TRBD1
v_call: TRBV10-3
cdr3_nt: TGTGCCATCAGTCCCCGGACAGGGATGTCGGTCGAGCAGTACTTC
cdr3_aa: CAISPRTGMSVEQYF

clone_size: NA
j_call: TRBJ1-1
d_call: NA
v_call: TRBV5-1
cdr3_nt: TGCGCCAGCAGCCCGCGAGGGGAAAGGACTGAAGCTTTCTTT
cdr3_aa: CASSPRGERTEAFF

clone_size: NA
j_call: TRBJ1-6
d_call: TRBD1
v_call: TRBV4-1
cdr3_nt: TGCGCCAGCAGCCGACAAGGACAGGGGAAAGGTAGTTCCTATAATTCACCCCTCCACTTT
cdr3_aa: CASSRQGQGKGSSYNSPLHF

clone_size: NA
j_call: TRBJ2-5
d_call: NA
v_call: TRBV24-1
cdr3_nt: TGTGCCACCAGTGACCCTCGTGGGGGGGCGCTGCCCGGAGCTAAAGAGACCCAGTACTTC
cdr3_aa: CATSDPRGGALPGAKETQYF

clone_size: NA
j_call: TRBJ2-1
d_call: TRBD2
v_call: TRBV20-1
cdr3_nt: TGCAGTGCTAGAGCCTGGACTAGGGCCAATGAGCAGTTCTTC
cdr3_aa: CSARAWTRANEQFF

clone_size: NA
j_call: TRBJ2-2
d_call: NA
v_call: TRBV5-1
cdr3_nt: TGCGCCAGCAGCTTGTGGCTGGGTACCGGGGAGCTGTTTTTT
cdr3_aa: CASSLWLGTGELFF

clone_size: NA
j_call: TRBJ1-3
d_call: TRBD1
v_call: TRBV20-1
cdr3_nt: TGCAGTGCTAGAAGGACAGGCCAAAACACCATATATTTT
cdr3_aa: CSARRTGQNTIYF

clone_size: NA
j_call: TRBJ2-3
d_call: NA
v_call: TRBV4-3
cdr3_nt: TGCGCCAGCAGCCAAGATTCGACCCTGGTCTATGCGCAGTATTTT
cdr3_aa: CASSQDSTLVYAQYF

clone_size: NA
j_call: TRBJ1-1
d_call: TRBD1
v_call: TRBV7-9
cdr3_nt: TGTGCCAGCAGCCCTGGAACAGGGGCACGAGAAGCTTTCTTT
cdr3_aa: CASSPGTGAREAFF

clone_size: NA
j_call: TRBJ2-3
d_call: TRBD1
v_call: TRBV10-3
cdr3_nt: TGTGCCATCAGCGGGACAGTTGGCTCAGATACGCAGTATTTT
cdr3_aa: CAISGTVGSDTQYF

clone_size: NA
j_call: TRBJ2-5
d_call: NA
v_call: TRBV15
cdr3_nt: TGTGCCACCAGCGCCCGGACACATCAAGAGACCCAGTACTTC
cdr3_aa: CATSARTHQETQYF

clone_size: NA
j_call: TRBJ1-2
d_call: TRBD1
v_call: TRBV19
cdr3_nt: TGTGCCAGTAGACCAACGGACAGGGAAGGCTACACCTTC
cdr3_aa: CASRPTDREGYTF

clone_size: NA
j_call: TRBJ2-1
d_call: NA
v_call: TRBV5-6
cdr3_nt: TGTGCCAGCAGCTCGGACGGGACATTTAGGAGCGATGAGCAGTTCTTC
cdr3_aa: CASSSDGTFRSDEQFF

clone_size: once
j_call: TRBJ2-7
d_call: NA
v_call: TRBV6-6
cdr3_nt: TGTGCCAGCAGCCCTTCCCGAGGGTCCGAGCAGTACTTC
cdr3_aa: CASSPSRGSEQYF

clone_size: NA
j_call: TRBJ2-1
d_call: NA
v_call: TRBV25-1
cdr3_nt: TGTGCCAGCAGTGTCGCAGGGGTGTACAATGAGCAGTTCTTC
cdr3_aa: CASSVAGVYNEQFF

clone_size: NA
j_call: TRBJ1-4
d_call: NA
v_call: TRBV9
cdr3_nt: TGTGCCAGCAGCGTAGACGGGCGGATTGAAAAACTGTTTTTT
cdr3_aa: CASSVDGRIEKLFF

clone_size: NA
j_call: TRBJ2-1
d_call: TRBD2
v_call: TRBV12-3/TRBV12-4
cdr3_nt: TGTGCCAGCAGTCAGGGAGCGGCGGGAGGTAACGAGCAGTTCTTC
cdr3_aa: CASSQGAAGGNEQFF

clone_size: NA
j_call: TRBJ2-3
d_call: NA
v_call: TRBV7-2
cdr3_nt: TGTGCCAGCAGCACCCCTCCCGGGCGAGATACGCAGTATTTT
cdr3_aa: CASSTPPGRDTQYF

clone_size: once
j_call: TRBJ2-4
d_call: TRBD2
v_call: TRBV29-1
cdr3_nt: TGCAGCGGCGGCGTGGTCGGGGGGGATATTCAGTACTTC
cdr3_aa: CSGGVVGGDIQYF

clone_size: NA
j_call: TRBJ2-1
d_call: NA
v_call: TRBV3-1
cdr3_nt: TGTGCCAGCAGCCAAGATTTGGACACGGTCGGGTACAATGAGCAGTTCTTC
cdr3_aa: CASSQDLDTVGYNEQFF

clone_size: NA
j_call: TRBJ1-2
d_call: TRBD1
v_call: TRBV29-1
cdr3_nt: TGCAGCGTTGGGGGACAGGGTGCCTATGGCTACACCTTC
cdr3_aa: CSVGGQGAYGYTF

clone_size: NA
j_call: TRBJ2-7
d_call: NA
v_call: TRBV4-2
cdr3_nt: TGTGCCAGCAGCCTAGCATCTCAGCACGAGCAGTACTTC
cdr3_aa: CASSLASQHEQYF

clone_size: NA
j_call: TRBJ1-5
d_call: TRBD1
v_call: TRBV15
cdr3_nt: TGTGCCACCAGCAGGACAGGGGGCGAGCCCCAGCATTTT
cdr3_aa: CATSRTGGEPQHF

clone_size: NA
j_call: TRBJ2-1
d_call: NA
v_call: TRBV30
cdr3_nt: TGTGCCTGGACCTTAGTGGGGGAGCAGTTCTTC
cdr3_aa: CAWTLVGEQFF

clone_size: NA
j_call: TRBJ2-1
d_call: TRBD1
v_call: TRBV30
cdr3_nt: TGTGCCTGGAGGGGGCCGGGACAGGCCTACAATGAGCAGTTCTTC
cdr3_aa: CAWRGPGQAYNEQFF

clone_size: NA
j_call: TRBJ2-1
d_call: TRBD2
v_call: TRBV7-2
cdr3_nt: TGTGCCAGCAGCTTAGCTAGCGGGGTCCAGTATGAGCAGTTCTTC
cdr3_aa: CASSLASGVQYEQFF

clone_size: NA
j_call: TRBJ2-2
d_call: NA
v_call: TRBV7-3
cdr3_nt: TGTGCCAGCAGCTTATTTGAGGCCGGGGAGCTGTTTTTT
cdr3_aa: CASSLFEAGELFF

clone_size: NA
j_call: TRBJ2-1
d_call: TRBD2
v_call: TRBV25-1
cdr3_nt: TGTGCCAGCAGTGAATTTCGGGCTAGCGGGATCTACAATGAGCAGTTCTTC
cdr3_aa: CASSEFRASGIYNEQFF

clone_size: NA
j_call: TRBJ2-7
d_call: TRBD2
v_call: TRBV4-1
cdr3_nt: TGCGCCAGCAGCCAAGTCCTAGCGGGAGACAACGAGCAGTACTTC
cdr3_aa: CASSQVLAGDNEQYF

clone_size: NA
j_call: TRBJ2-5
d_call: NA
v_call: TRBV7-9
cdr3_nt: TGTGCCAGCAGCTTATTTTTGCGGGAAGAAGAGACCCAGTACTTC
cdr3_aa: CASSLFLREEETQYF

clone_size: NA
j_call: TRBJ2-7
d_call: NA
v_call: TRBV5-4
cdr3_nt: TGTGCCAGCAGCCCCGGGACTCCTAGCTCCTACGAGCAGTACTTC
cdr3_aa: CASSPGTPSSYEQYF

clone_size: NA
j_call: TRBJ2-2
d_call: TRBD2
v_call: TRBV6-2/TRBV6-3
cdr3_nt: TGTGCCAGCAGTAAACAACGGGACGGGGGGTCCGGGGAGCTGTTTTTT
cdr3_aa: CASSKQRDGGSGELFF

clone_size: NA
j_call: TRBJ1-1
d_call: TRBD1
v_call: TRBV5-1
cdr3_nt: TGCGCCAGCAGCTTGGGACAGGGGTCGAGGGACACTGAAGCTTTCTTT
cdr3_aa: CASSLGQGSRDTEAFF

clone_size: once
j_call: TRBJ2-4
d_call: NA
v_call: TRBV30
cdr3_nt: TGTGCCTGTTTGGGCCCAGGACGGCAGGGGGGATACCGGGACTCGCCTTGGGGCATTCAGTACTTC
cdr3_aa: CACLGPGRQGGYRDSPWGIQYF

clone_size: NA
j_call: TRBJ2-5
d_call: TRBD2
v_call: TRBV9
cdr3_nt: TGTGCCAGCAGCGTAGCCGGTGTGGCGGGAGGAGGCCAAGAGACCCAGTACTTC
cdr3_aa: CASSVAGVAGGGQETQYF

clone_size: NA
j_call: TRBJ1-6
d_call: NA
v_call: TRBV7-9
cdr3_nt: TGTGCCAGCAGCGAAGGGGGGTCAAATAATTCACCCCTCCACTTT
cdr3_aa: CASSEGGSNNSPLHF

clone_size: NA
j_call: TRBJ2-3
d_call: TRBD1
v_call: TRBV4-3
cdr3_nt: TGCGCCAGCAGCCAAGGGTTACAGGGGCGACGCACAGATACGCAGTATTTT
cdr3_aa: CASSQGLQGRRTDTQYF

clone_size: NA
j_call: TRBJ1-6
d_call: NA
v_call: TRBV20-1
cdr3_nt: TGCAGTGCCCCTGGCACCGCGGCCTATAATTCACCCCTCCACTTT
cdr3_aa: CSAPGTAAYNSPLHF

clone_size: NA
j_call: TRBJ1-2
d_call: NA
v_call: TRBV20-1
cdr3_nt: TGCAGTGCAAGAGATGCTGTAGCTAACTATGGCTACACCTTC
cdr3_aa: CSARDAVANYGYTF